The 32 T cell receptor beta chains below all came from one sample that was sequenced in a study of shared clonotypes between healthy human individuals. Clones were read by immunoSEQ multiplex PCR, and TCRdb kept only the in-frame ones, dropping some. The sample includes about 2 million clones, about 95% of them seen just once. Naive CD8 populations comprised CD45RO-negative cells positively selected for CCR7, excluding terminally differentiated effector memory CD45RA+ cells. The source material was naive CD8+ T cells sorted from blood. The receptors originated from a man aged 18 to 30 in good health.

The chain is built from TRBV6-5 and TRBJ2-5, with TRBD2 matching 8 bases. Germline V lookup: CDR1 MNHEY, CDR2 SVGAGI. V lost 6 bases to trimming and J lost 3 bases; unmatched junction nucleotides: 9. The length of the CDR3 is 15 residues. The DNA for the CDR3 is TGTGCCAGCAGACCTGCGACTAGCGCCGAAGAGACCCAGTACTTC. Its protein is CASRPATSAEETQYF.

V usage is TRBV11-2 and J usage is TRBJ2-1; 7 positions agree with TRBD1. V dropped 4 bases and J dropped 3; count of bases not matched to a gene: 6. The CDR3 consists of 15 residues. Germline V gene lookup returns CDR1 SGHAT and CDR2 FQNNGV. In DNA, the CDR3 is TGTGCCAGCAGCTGGCGACAGGGTAGCTACAATGAGCAGTTCTTC. Translation: CASSWRQGSYNEQFF.

The chain employs TRBV15 and TRBJ2-7, with TRBD1 identical over 10 bases. CDR1 LNHNV and CDR2 YYDKDF come from the germline V gene (reference sequence). This CDR3 is built from 18 residues. V trimming: 3 bases; J trimming: 2 bases; junction bases outside the gene matches: 13. This chain's CDR3 is CATSRDMSAGQGTYEQYF. In nucleotides, the CDR3 is TGTGCCACCAGCAGGGACATGTCTGCGGGACAGGGGACCTACGAGCAGTACTTC.

The sample holds one count of this clone. The chain employs TRBV5-4 and TRBJ2-1; D may match TRBD1 or TRBD2 (6 bases each). Deletions cut 2 bases from V and 5 bases from J, with 14 bases between. Germline loops: CDR1 SGHNT, CDR2 YYREEE (reference sequence). The CDR3 spans 15 residues. The CDR3 coding sequence is TGTGCCAGCAGCTTTTTTAGGGGGGCAGACAATGAGCAGTTCTTC. It codes for CASSFFRGADNEQFF.

This chain uses TRBV7-8 with TRBJ1-3, with no clear D. Germline assignment: CDR1 SGHVS and CDR2 FQNEAQ. This CDR3 contains 15 residues. V was clipped by 5 bases and J by 1 base, with 12 bases between them. The DNA of the CDR3 is TGTGCCAGCAGCCTGGGCTCGGCATCTGGAAACACCATATATTTT. Translating it yields CASSLGSASGNTIYF.

The chain links TRBV27 to TRBJ2-2; TRBD1 matches 9 bases. This CDR3 contains 15 residues. V dropped 4 bases and J dropped 5; count of bases not matched to a gene: 5. The germline V gene encodes CDR1 MNHEY and CDR2 SMNVEV (reference sequence). This CDR3 is CASSSQGAGTGELFF. CDR3 coding DNA: TGTGCCAGCAGTTCACAGGGGGCAGGGACCGGGGAGCTGTTTTTT.

This chain connects TRBV6-5 to TRBJ2-2; 10 bases agree with TRBD1. In germline, CDR1 is MNHEY, CDR2 SVGAGI. The V and J ends lost 6 bases and 6 bases, in that order; junction bases with no gene match: 7. The CDR3 has 15 residues. CDR3 residues: CASRPGTGEAGELFF. Here the CDR3 DNA reads TGTGCCAGCAGGCCCGGGACAGGGGAGGCCGGGGAGCTGTTTTTT.

V gene TRBV27 combines with J gene TRBJ1-1, with unresolved D. The CDR3 extends over 13 amino acids. CDR1 and CDR2 (germline): MNHEY, SMNVEV (reference sequence). Trimming left V 2 bases short and J 4 bases short, with 8 bases between. CDR3 loop: CASSLIQTTEAFF. Here the CDR3 DNA reads TGTGCCAGCAGTTTAATTCAGACCACTGAAGCTTTCTTT.

Comments on this clone: The same CDR3 is also encoded by other DNA sequences in this sample. The chain uses TRBV5-4 and TRBJ2-2; D gene unclear. V was cut by 1 base and J by 5 bases, with 3 bases left in between. The CDR3 has 12 residues. CDR1 and CDR2 from the germline V gene are SGHNT and YYREEE (reference sequence). The CDR3 loop reads CASSLTTGELFF. The CDR3 nucleotides are TGTGCCAGCAGCTTGACTACCGGGGAGCTGTTTTTT.

V usage is TRBV13 and J usage is TRBJ2-2, with D possibly matching TRBD2 (7 bases). The CDR3 consists of 15 residues. V lost 5 bases and J 8 bases, leaving 18 bases between the germline ends. Germline assignment: CDR1 PRHDT and CDR2 FYEKMQ (reference sequence). CDR3 nucleotides: TGTGCCAGCAGCCCGGGGGGCCCCGTAGGAGGGGAGCTGTTTTTT. Protein: CASSPGGPVGGELFF.

The chain employs TRBV25-1 and TRBJ2-3, with TRBD1 as a possible D gene (6 bases). The V end was cut by 3 bases, the J end by 1 base, with 11 bases between. The CDR3 is 15 amino acids. CDR1 and CDR2 from the germline V gene are MGHDK and SYGVNS. CDR3 sequence reads: CASSEGTLGTDTQYF. The CDR3 DNA reads as TGTGCCAGCAGTGAGGGGACATTGGGCACAGATACGCAGTATTTT.

The V and J genes are TRBV7-9 and TRBJ1-1; D call uncertain. The CDR3 loop spans 14 amino acids. Germline CDR1 and CDR2: SEHNR and FQNEAQ (reference sequence). V was clipped by 1 base and J by 1 base, with 7 bases between them. This chain's CDR3 is CASSLGYRNTEAFF. The CDR3 DNA is TGTGCCAGCAGCTTAGGGTACAGGAACACTGAAGCTTTCTTT. Combining the CDR3 with reference TRBV7-9 and TRBJ1-1 gives the whole variable domain DTGVSQNPRHKITKRGQNVTFRCDPISEHNRLYWYRQTLGQGPEFLTYFQNEAQLEKSRLLSDRFSAERPKGSFSTLEIQRTEQGDSAMYLCASSLGYRNTEAFFGQGTRLTVV.

Notes on this clone: In the same sample, other DNA sequences code for this CDR3. The gene calls are TRBV18 and TRBJ2-7; 8 nucleotides align to TRBD1. The CDR3 is made up of 14 amino acids. Germline values: CDR1 KGHSH, CDR2 LQKENI. The J segment lost 1 base and the V segment lost 1 base, leaving 0 bases of the junction unmatched. As DNA, the CDR3 is TGTGCCAGCTCACCACGGGACAGGTCCTACGAGCAGTACTTC. This sequence encodes CASSPRDRSYEQYF.

This sequence joins TRBV28 and TRBJ2-5; D call uncertain. V shed 2 bases and J shed 4 bases, with 14 bases lying between them. CDR1 and CDR2 from the germline V gene are MDHEN and SYDVKM. The CDR3 consists of 15 residues. The CDR3 DNA is TGTGCCAGCAGTTTAGAGGTTCCGAGTGGAGAGACCCAGTACTTC. It yields the protein CASSLEVPSGETQYF.

A remark on this clone: Other DNA sequences in this sample translate to the same CDR3. This chain uses TRBV10-2 with TRBJ2-5, with D possibly being TRBD2 (5 bases). V lost 0 bases, J lost 5 bases, and 7 bases lay in between. CDR3 length equals 13 residues. The germline V gene encodes CDR1 WSHSY and CDR2 SAAADI. The CDR3 region has the DNA TGCGCCAGCAGTGAGTCCGGGGTGGAGACCCAGTACTTC. Amino acids: CASSESGVETQYF.

J is TRBJ2-2 and V is TRBV4-3; possibly TRBD1 or TRBD2 for D (5 bases each). Trimming took 4 bases from V and 7 from J, leaving 19 bases between them. Germline CDR1 LGHNA, CDR2 YSLEER. The CDR3 consists of 16 residues. Written as DNA, the CDR3 is TGCGCCAGCAGCCCCGGTCCGAGGGGCGAAAGCGGGGAGCTGTTTTTT. Protein product: CASSPGPRGESGELFF.

The J gene is TRBJ2-2, the V gene TRBV6-5, with no clear D. The CDR3 is 15 amino acids. V was clipped by 3 bases and J by 6 bases, with 14 bases between them. Germline V gene data show CDR1 as MNHEY and CDR2 as SVGAGI. The CDR3, as DNA: TGTGCCAGCAGTTATGGAACGGCCCCGGCCGGGGAGCTGTTTTTT. Its protein is CASSYGTAPAGELFF.

In the case of this clone: This same CDR3 is encoded by further DNA sequences in the sample. V usage is TRBV11-1 and J usage is TRBJ2-5, with D uncertain. Germline V gene sequence: CDR1 SGHAT, CDR2 FQDESV (reference sequence). V shed 1 base and J shed 1 base, with 7 bases lying between them. The CDR3 totals 14 residues. CDR3 amino acids: CASSLVGGQETQYF. CDR3 bases: TGTGCCAGCAGCTTAGTCGGCGGCCAAGAGACCCAGTACTTC.

As DNA, the CDR3 is TGTGCCAGCAGTTTGGGACAGCACACTGAAGCTTTCTTT. This translates into CASSLGQHTEAFF. V gene TRBV27 combines with J gene TRBJ1-1; 7 nucleotides agree with TRBD1. CDR3 length: 13 amino acids. Germline CDR1 is MNHEY and CDR2 is SMNVEV (reference sequence). V lost 3 bases to trimming and J lost 3 bases; unmatched junction nucleotides: 1.

This chain connects TRBV5-1 to TRBJ2-3, with no clear D. V lost 3 bases and J lost 4, with 15 bases in between. Germline CDR1 and CDR2: SGHRS and YFSETQ. The CDR3 runs 15 residues. The CDR3 sequence is CASSWVVPTPDTQYF. CDR3 nucleotide sequence: TGCGCCAGCAGCTGGGTAGTCCCGACTCCAGATACGCAGTATTTT.

The chain carries TRBV5-1 and TRBJ2-7; 9 bases match TRBD1. V trimming: 6 bases; J trimming: 3 bases; junction bases outside the gene matches: 7. The germline CDR1 and CDR2 sequences are SGHRS and YFSETQ. There are 14 residues in the CDR3. The CDR3 is CASTTGTGLYEQYF. The CDR3 DNA follows: TGCGCCAGCACCACCGGGACAGGGCTCTACGAGCAGTACTTC.

The sample holds one count of this clone. The chain combines TRBV27 with TRBJ1-1; possible D gene TRBD1, 5 bases. This CDR3 region has 14 residues. Trimming removed 5 bases at V and 1 base at J, with 11 bases between. Germline V gene data show CDR1 as MNHEY and CDR2 as SMNVEV (reference sequence). This CDR3 is CASSAGGGNTEAFF. The CDR3, as DNA: TGTGCCAGCAGTGCGGGGGGTGGGAACACTGAAGCTTTCTTT.

The chain has TRBV6-6 and TRBJ1-1; no firm D call. V dropped 2 bases and J dropped 7 bases, with 14 bases sitting between them. CDR1 and CDR2 (germline): MNHNY, SVGAGI (reference sequence). CDR3 length equals 14 residues. Here the CDR3 DNA reads TGTGCCAGCAGTTACCGTACGTGGCGGAATGAAGCTTTCTTT. Its protein is CASSYRTWRNEAFF.

J is TRBJ2-1 and V is TRBV19; D is ambiguous. Trimming took 5 bases from V and 4 from J, leaving 3 bases between them. The germline CDR1 and CDR2 sequences are LNHDA and SQIVND (reference sequence). This CDR3 has 11 residues. CDR3 loop: CASSDYNEQFF. CDR3 coding DNA: TGTGCCAGTAGTGATTACAATGAGCAGTTCTTC.

The genes are TRBV11-2 and TRBJ1-1; no definite D call. V gave up 5 bases and J gave up 6 bases, with 19 bases separating them. Looked up from germline, CDR1 is SGHAT and CDR2 is FQNNGV. The CDR3 runs to 15 residues. The DNA for the CDR3 is TGTGCCAGCAGCGCCCGAGATGCAAACGGGGCTGAAGCTTTCTTT. It is translated as CASSARDANGAEAFF. Together with reference TRBV11-2 and TRBJ1-1, the CDR3 gives the full variable domain: EAGVAQSPRYKIIEKRQSVAFWCNPISGHATLYWYQQILGQGPKLLIQFQNNGVVDDSQLPKDRFSAERLKGVDSTLKIQPAKLEDSAVYLCASSARDANGAEAFFGQGTRLTVV.

The chain combines TRBV7-9 with TRBJ2-3; D gene uncertain. The CDR3 length is 13 residues. Germline loops: CDR1 SEHNR, CDR2 FQNEAQ (reference sequence). V dropped 5 bases and J dropped 4 bases, with 10 bases sitting between them. The CDR3 DNA reads TGTGCCAGCAGCCCCAAGAGATCAGATACGCAGTATTTT. Its translation is CASSPKRSDTQYF.

The gene calls are TRBV30 and TRBJ2-7; a weak D match, TRBD1 (6 bases). Deletions cut 5 bases from V and 6 bases from J, with 11 bases between. Germline CDR1 GTSNPN, CDR2 SVGIG (reference sequence). The CDR3 runs 11 residues. DNA for the CDR3: TGTGCCTGGGAAACAGGGAGCGAGCAGTACTTC. Translating it yields CAWETGSEQYF.

J is TRBJ2-2 and V is TRBV27; D remains ambiguous. Between the trimmed V and J ends, which lost 7 bases and 0 bases, there was a span of 6 bases. There are 13 residues in the CDR3. Germline-derived CDR1 and CDR2 are MNHEY and SMNVEV (reference sequence). The chain's CDR3 is CASKEANTGELFF. In nucleotides, the CDR3 is TGTGCCAGCAAAGAGGCGAACACCGGGGAGCTGTTTTTT.

The chain has TRBV5-6 and TRBJ2-2; no firm D call. Germline CDR1 SGHDT, CDR2 YYEEEE. The CDR3 loop spans 14 amino acids. Trimming removed 3 bases at V and 2 bases at J, with 8 bases between. As DNA, the CDR3 is TGTGCCAGCAGCTCCGGGCCTAACACCGGGGAGCTGTTTTTT. Its translation is CASSSGPNTGELFF.

A word on this clone: This sample includes further DNA sequences coding for the same CDR3. V is TRBV27 and J is TRBJ2-7; TRBD1 is a possible D gene (5 bases). V shed 3 bases and J shed 3 bases, with 9 bases lying between them. Germline V lookup: CDR1 MNHEY, CDR2 SMNVEV (reference sequence). The CDR3 covers 13 residues. CDR3 protein: CASSFRANYEQYF. The CDR3 coding sequence is TGTGCCAGCAGTTTCAGGGCGAACTACGAGCAGTACTTC.

This clone appeared a single time. This chain links TRBV25-1 with TRBJ2-7; D unclear. From germline, CDR1 is MGHDK and CDR2 SYGVNS. The CDR3 covers 11 residues. Trimming shortened V by 4 bases and J by 6 bases, and 7 bases separated the two germline ends. CDR3 residues: CASSGWGEQYF. The CDR3 bases are TGTGCCAGCAGTGGGTGGGGCGAGCAGTACTTC.

The gene calls are TRBV5-1 and TRBJ2-1, with 9 positions matching TRBD2. The V gene end was trimmed by 4 bases and the J gene end by 4 bases; junction bases not matched to a gene: 6. The CDR3 has 15 amino acids. The germline V gene has CDR1 SGHRS and CDR2 YFSETQ. The CDR3 loop reads CASSQSSGVYNEQFF. The CDR3 nucleotides read TGCGCCAGCAGCCAGTCTAGCGGGGTTTACAATGAGCAGTTCTTC.